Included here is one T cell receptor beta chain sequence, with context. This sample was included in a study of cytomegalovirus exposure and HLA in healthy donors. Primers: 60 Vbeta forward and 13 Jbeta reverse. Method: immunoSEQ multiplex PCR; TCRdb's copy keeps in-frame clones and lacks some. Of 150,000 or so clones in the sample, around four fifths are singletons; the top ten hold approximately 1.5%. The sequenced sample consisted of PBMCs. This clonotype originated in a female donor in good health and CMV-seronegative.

Here the CDR3 DNA reads TGCAGCGCTCCGCCCAGGACAGGATTATACAATGAGCAGTTCTTC. Protein: CSAPPRTGLYNEQFF. This chain connects TRBV29-1 to TRBJ2-1; TRBD1 agrees at 7 bases. The germline V gene encodes CDR1 SQVTM and CDR2 ANQGSEA. CDR3 length equals 15 residues. The trim removed 7 bases at V and 4 bases at J, leaving 13 bases unmatched.